What follows is one T cell receptor (beta chain) and its context. These data belong to a study of blood T cell repertoires in COVID-19. Study context: Acute and convalescent COVID-19 samples came from the United States, Italy and Spain. PBMCs, B-cell-depleted T cells, or T cells provided the cDNA or gDNA that made up the material.

V lost 3 bases to trimming and J lost 1 base; unmatched junction nucleotides: 3. The germline V gene encodes CDR1 LGHDT and CDR2 YNNKEL (reference sequence). There are 15 residues in the CDR3. Per the study methods: Reference gene primers were amplified, and this amplification served to estimate nucleated cell counts. Here immunoSEQ multiplex PCR was the method, and the copy in TCRdb shows in-frame clones only, minus some. The V and J calls and clone size come from that table; D and trimming were worked out from the DNA. The sample contains around 64,000 clones, around 88% of which appear only once. Source material: peripheral blood. The chain links TRBV3-1 (or the pseudogene TRBV3-2) to TRBJ1-1, with 9 bases matching TRBD1. The source is an elderly woman with acute or convalescent COVID-19. The CDR3 nucleotides are TGTGCCAGCAGCCAGGGGACAGGGCGGAACACTGAAGCTTTCTTT. Its translation: CASSQGTGRNTEAFF.